This TCR beta chain was identified during a study of blood T cell repertoires in COVID-19. Study information: T cells, B-cell-depleted T cells, or PBMCs provided the cDNA or gDNA that served as material.

Under the authors' procedure: It was from reference gene primer amplification that nucleated cell counts were estimated. Assay: immunoSEQ multiplex PCR; the TCRdb copy retains only in-frame clones and omits some. From that table come the V and J calls and clone size; the DNA was used to work out D and trimming. The sample yields approximately 150,000 clones, approximately 79% seen once. The CDR3 runs to 15 residues. V lost 0 bases and J 3 bases, leaving 9 bases between the germline ends. The germline V gene has CDR1 MGHRA and CDR2 YSYEKL. Material: peripheral blood. This TCR was recovered from an older woman with COVID-19, enrolled during active disease. The chain carries TRBV4-1 and TRBJ2-1; D call uncertain. CDR3 DNA sequence: TGCGCCAGCAGCCAAGATGCAACTAACTACAATGAGCAGTTCTTC. This gives the protein CASSQDATNYNEQFF.